The subject of this entry is one T cell receptor beta chain. Antigen unknown. This entry is derived from a study of CD8 T cells in Susac syndrome. This CDR3 is built from 11 residues. With 6 bases removed from V and 4 bases from J, the gap between germline ends came to 6 bases. Study-level findings and limits: It was acknowledged by the study that relatively few individuals were included in its TCR sequencing and HLA analysis.

TEMRA cells were FACS-enriched, while CD8+ and CD4+ T cells were negatively isolated. An amount of RNA that ranged from roughly 0.5 to 1 ug was reverse transcribed with random hexamers. Multiplex immunoSEQ PCR targeted 54 Vbeta and 13 Jbeta TCR beta segments. TCRdb reprocessed the immunoSEQ multiplex PCR reads via MiXCR and lists one record per CDR3 protein. The table lists around 100,000 distinct CDR3 sequences, 95% of them singletons. The source material was CD8+ T cells from PBMCs. This sequence was found in a human donor with Susac syndrome. The V gene is TRBV12-3 or TRBV12-4, the J gene TRBJ2-5; D gene ambiguous. The CDR3 region has the DNA TGTGCCAGCAGCTCTGGAGAGACCCAGTACTTC. This codes for CASSSGETQYF.